This TCR beta chain was captured in a study of blood T cells in healthy people across ages. Findings and limits, study-wide: In these data, TCR beta diversity tracked strongly with naive T cell percentage.

Germline-derived CDR1 and CDR2 are SGHTA and FQGNSA. After removal of 1 base from V and 0 bases from J, the junction contained 5 bases not matched to a gene. The CDR3 consists of 16 residues. About this clonotype itself: Antigen: not known.

A sample-barcoded 5' primer and a J-beta primer mix were used in a second PCR of roughly 7 to 12 cycles. Every cDNA was tagged by a template-switch adaptor with 12 random nucleotides. TCRdb re-called the 5' RACE reads through MiXCR, storing one row per CDR3 protein. This sample has 1.5 million to 2 million distinct CDR3 sequences, with approximately 39% found just once. The source is a human donor in good health. The source material was blood. V gene TRBV7-2 combines with J gene TRBJ2-5; 7 nucleotides agree with TRBD2. The CDR3 nucleotides read TGTGCCAGCAGCTTAGGTCCAGCGGGGTACCAAGAGACCCAGTACTTC. This sequence encodes CASSLGPAGYQETQYF.